This is a list of T cell receptor beta chains from one sample in a study of CD8 T cells in ankylosing spondylitis. TCRdb fed the 5' RACE reads into MiXCR, producing one record per CDR3 protein. The profile shows some 120,000 distinct CDR3 sequences, approximately 15% of them singletons. What was sequenced was blood, either unsorted or a sorted T cell fraction (not recorded which). Every receptor here comes from a female donor with ankylosing spondylitis or in good health (not recorded which). Both conserved end residues are part of each CDR3. A D gene is named only where the DNA matches it firmly. Expanded clones get a size class; other rows say once, few or many, or leave the size out.

D | size | J | V | length | CDR3 | DNA
TRBD2 | few | TRBJ2-5 | TRBV2 | 17 | CASSEIGLAGVRETQYF | TGTGCCAGCAGTGAAATCGGACTAGCGGGCGTGAGGGAGACCCAGTACTTC
TRBD1 | few | TRBJ1-1 | TRBV29-1 | 13 | CSVGDRGGTEAFF | TGCAGCGTCGGGGACAGGGGGGGAACTGAAGCTTTCTTT
. | many | TRBJ1-1 | TRBV20-1 | 15 | CSARGSTGVGTEAFF | TGCAGTGCTAGGGGCTCTACGGGGGTAGGGACTGAAGCTTTCTTT
. | many | TRBJ1-1 | TRBV29-1 | 13 | CSAQGWGNTEAFF | TGCAGCGCCCAGGGGTGGGGGAACACTGAAGCTTTCTTT
. | many | TRBJ1-1 | TRBV28 | 15 | CASSLEGFKVTEAFF | TGTGCCAGCAGCCTAGAGGGGTTCAAGGTCACTGAAGCTTTCTTT
. | . | TRBJ1-2 | TRBV7-9 | 14 | CASSFQGFNYGYTF | TGTGCCAGCAGCTTCCAGGGGTTTAACTATGGCTACACCTTC
. | many | TRBJ1-1 | TRBV5-1 | 15 | CASSLAGSMNTEAFF | TGCGCCAGCAGCTTGGCCGGGAGCATGAACACTGAAGCTTTCTTT
TRBD2 | few | TRBJ2-1 | TRBV20-1 | 18 | CSDPHHSGRAQGKNEQFF | TGCAGTGACCCCCACCATAGCGGGAGGGCCCAGGGAAAAAATGAGCAGTTCTTC
. | few | TRBJ2-5 | TRBV7-3 | 13 | CASSMDRQETQYF | TGTGCCAGCAGCATGGACAGACAAGAGACCCAGTACTTC
. | many | TRBJ1-1 | TRBV3-1 | 14 | CASSQGEANTEAFF | TGTGCCAGCAGCCAAGGGGAAGCGAACACTGAAGCTTTCTTT